This TCR beta chain stems from a study of CD8 T cells in Susac syndrome. Study in general: The Susac syndrome patients that were sequenced included six with active disease and roughly 8 in remission.

V shed 0 bases and J shed 6 bases, with 12 bases lying between them. Germline-derived CDR1 and CDR2 are LGHNA and YNFKEQ. The CDR3 contains 15 residues. A quantity of 0.5 to 1 ug RNA underwent reverse transcription using random hexamers. TCRdb analysed the immunoSEQ multiplex PCR reads with MiXCR anew, one entry per CDR3 protein. The sample lists under 85,000 distinct CDR3 sequences, approximately 95% seen once, with approximately 0.92% in the top ten. J is TRBJ2-1 and V is TRBV4-2, with D unresolved. This clonotype originated in a human donor with Susac syndrome. Sequenced: CD8+ T cells from PBMCs. CDR3 in amino acids: CASSQDQSPSNEQFF. The CDR3 DNA sequence: TGTGCCAGCAGCCAAGATCAGTCCCCTTCCAATGAGCAGTTCTTC.